The text below deals with one T cell receptor beta chain. The record originates from a study of T cell clones after liver transplantation. The V segment lost 1 base and the J segment 0 bases; nucleotides outside the gene matches: 9. CDR3 length: 19 amino acids. Looked up from germline, CDR1 is MGHRA and CDR2 is YSYEKL. The repertoire was sequenced with immunoSEQ multiplex PCR; TCRdb's copy has only in-frame clones and lacks some. The data contain approximately 68,000 clones, about four fifths of them singletons. V usage is TRBV4-1 and J usage is TRBJ1-4; 9 bases line up with TRBD1. The source of this sequence is a human donor who received a liver transplant. The sample consisted of CD4+ T cells from blood, taken before liver transplant. CDR3 sequence: CASSQGGTGKLATNEKLFF. CDR3 sequence (DNA): TGCGCCAGCAGCCAAGGGGGGACAGGGAAGTTGGCAACTAATGAAAAACTGTTTTTT.